A single sample is the source of the 6 T cell receptor beta chains below, sequenced in a study of vaccination effects on CD4 cells after COVID-19 (dated by TCRdb to about 2022). Antigens of these TCRs are unknown. Library creation used the immunoSEQ multiplex PCR assay. The immuneACCESS repertoire file appears here via TCRdb, limited to in-frame rearrangements. These files lack a portion of the clones; in checked studies, under half of the deficit traces to unresolved V genes, and the cause of the others is not known. Recorded for this sample are under 70,000 clones; approximately 73% of them occurred a single time. Clones ranked in the top ten supply around 5.5% of the sample. In the ViraFEST assay, PBMC were stimulated with viral peptide pools, and antigen-specific CD4+ T cell clonotypes were then identified by expansion using TCR sequencing. After roughly 11 days of culture, CD4+ T cells were isolated with the EasySep CD4+ T cell isolation kit. Convalescent patients had PCR-confirmed SARS-CoV-2 infection between March and December 2020, before Alpha, Beta and Delta variants emerged in the United States.

Source: CD4+ T cells from PBMCs cultured with HIV peptides, taken before COVID-19 vaccination. The cell subset or site label, read with the paper, signifies: HIV-1 Nef peptide pool negative control/reference culture. These receptors were obtained from a human donor who had a prior SARS-CoV-2 infection.

This sequence joins TRBV9 and TRBJ1-2; D unclear. The CDR3 runs to 15 residues. Germline V gives CDR1 SGDLS, CDR2 YYNGEE. V gave up 0 bases and J gave up 0 bases, with 9 bases separating them. CDR3 loop: CASSVAGGPNYGYTF. DNA for the CDR3: TGTGCCAGCAGCGTAGCAGGAGGGCCTAACTATGGCTACACCTTC.

CDR3 in amino acids: CASSWGLGSTDTQYF. The CDR3 coding sequence is TGCGCCAGCAGCTGGGGACTAGGAAGCACAGATACGCAGTATTTT. The chain uses TRBV5-1 and TRBJ2-3, with 8 bases that match TRBD2. This CDR3 has 15 amino acids. The trim removed 3 bases at V and 0 bases at J, leaving 3 bases unmatched. CDR1 is SGHRS and CDR2 is YFSETQ in the germline V gene.

V and J are TRBV7-8 and TRBJ2-5, with D possibly being TRBD2 (5 bases). Deletions cut 5 bases from V and 7 bases from J, with 20 bases between. Germline values: CDR1 SGHVS, CDR2 FQNEAQ. The CDR3 is 15 amino acids. As DNA, the CDR3 is TGTGCCAGCAGCCAAACATTCTTGGAGGTGGGGACCCAGTACTTC. It specifies CASSQTFLEVGTQYF. Looking up the rest from reference TRBV7-8 and TRBJ2-5 gives the full variable domain: GAGVSQSPRYKVAKRGQDVALRCDPISGHVSLFWYQQALGQGPEFLTYFQNEAQLDKSGLPSDRFFAERPEGSVSTLKIQRTQQEDSAVYLCASSQTFLEVGTQYFGPGTRLLVL.

The J gene is TRBJ2-1, the V gene TRBV10-3; 8 nucleotides agree with TRBD2. CDR3 size: 14 residues. Trimming cost V 8 bases and J 6 bases; bases outside gene matches: 9. In germline, CDR1 is ENHRY, CDR2 SYGVKD. Here the CDR3 DNA reads TGTGCCATCTCGCAAGCGGGAGTCCCCAATGAGCAGTTCTTC. It codes for CAISQAGVPNEQFF.

CDR3 protein: CASSLGLDQPQHF. Written as DNA, the CDR3 is TGTGCCAGCAGCCTCGGTTTGGACCAGCCCCAGCATTTT. The chain has TRBV14 and TRBJ1-5; no reliable D call. The CDR3 length is 13 residues. Germline CDR1 reads SGHDN; CDR2 reads FVKESK. Trimming took 4 bases from V and 7 from J, leaving 11 bases between them.

This chain connects TRBV6-2 or TRBV6-3 to TRBJ1-1; TRBD1 aligns across 8 bases. From germline, CDR1 is MNHEY and CDR2 SVGEGT. V shed 2 bases, J shed 10 bases, and the junction held 3 bases outside the gene matches. The CDR3 is made up of 12 amino acids. The CDR3 DNA reads as TGTGCCAGCAGTTACGTGCAGGGGGCAGCTTTCTTT. This translates into CASSYVQGAAFF.